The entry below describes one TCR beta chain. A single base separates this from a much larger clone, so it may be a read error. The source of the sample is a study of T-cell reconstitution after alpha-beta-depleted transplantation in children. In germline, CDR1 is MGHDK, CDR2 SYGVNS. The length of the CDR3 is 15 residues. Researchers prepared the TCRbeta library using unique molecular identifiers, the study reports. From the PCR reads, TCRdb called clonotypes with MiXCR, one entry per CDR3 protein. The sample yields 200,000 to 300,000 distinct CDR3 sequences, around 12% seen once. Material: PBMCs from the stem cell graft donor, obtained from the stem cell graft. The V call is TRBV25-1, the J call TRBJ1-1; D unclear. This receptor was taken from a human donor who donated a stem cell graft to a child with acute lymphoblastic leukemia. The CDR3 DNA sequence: TGTGCCAGCAGTGCCCCTCTGGGCTCGAACACTCAAGCTTTCTTT. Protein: CASSAPLGSNTQAFF.